A single sample is the source of the 24 T cell receptor beta chains below, sequenced in a study of PD-1 blockade in classical Hodgkin lymphoma. Documented time point: cycle 4 day 1 (C4D1), after five to seven weeks of nivolumab. Each patient's relapse followed autologous stem cell transplantation, and brentuximab vedotin exposure varied. Thawed PBMCs were the source of CD4+ T cells, purified by magnetic negative selection. Here immunoSEQ multiplex PCR was the method, and the copy in TCRdb shows in-frame clones only, minus some. The sample lists about 30,000 clones, around 83% occurring once. Sequencing was performed on CD4+ T cells from blood, taken before the fourth cycle of nivolumab. These receptors all come from a human donor with classical Hodgkin lymphoma.

This clone was recorded only once. The chain employs TRBV7-6 and TRBJ2-2; no clear D gene. Germline CDR1 SGHVS, CDR2 FNYEAQ. The V end was cut by 1 base, the J end by 7 bases, with 7 bases between. The CDR3 consists of 13 residues. Here the CDR3 DNA reads TGTGCCAGCAGCTTAGTAGTTCACGGGGAGCTGTTTTTT. Protein: CASSLVVHGELFF.

This chain connects TRBV10-3 to TRBJ2-1; 11 nucleotides agree with TRBD1. Germline trimming cut 6 bases from V and 2 bases from J; bases unmatched to any gene: 3. The CDR3 runs to 15 residues. CDR1 is ENHRY and CDR2 is SYGVKD in the germline V gene. CDR3 DNA: TGTGCCATCAGGGAGGACAGGGGGCCCTACAATGAGCAGTTCTTC. Amino acids: CAIREDRGPYNEQFF.

This chain joins TRBV27 and TRBJ2-7, with 8 bases aligning to TRBD2. Per germline, CDR1 MNHEY and CDR2 SMNVEV (reference sequence). The junction had 6 bases not matched to a gene; V was cut back by 4 bases and J by 4 bases. The CDR3 has 14 amino acids. DNA of the CDR3: TGTGCCAGCAGTTCGAAGCGGGAGTCTTACGAGCAGTACTTC. Its translation is CASSSKRESYEQYF.

The rearrangement uses TRBV10-1 and TRBJ2-7; 8 bases fit TRBD1. Germline V CDR1 and CDR2: WNHNN, SYGVQD (reference sequence). CDR3 length: 11 residues. With 10 bases clipped from V and 4 bases from J, the junction kept 3 bases outside the gene matches. CDR3 coding DNA: TGCGCCAATTACAGGGGGTACGAGCAGTACTTC. It translates to CANYRGYEQYF.

V gene TRBV10-3 combines with J gene TRBJ2-3, with 8 bases fitting TRBD1. V lost 11 bases to trimming and J lost 4 bases; unmatched junction nucleotides: 11. The germline V gene has CDR1 ENHRY and CDR2 SYGVKD. The CDR3 contains 14 residues. The CDR3 protein is CAVGTSTGADTQYF. The DNA for the CDR3 is TGTGCCGTAGGCACCTCGACAGGGGCAGATACGCAGTATTTT.

The rearrangement links TRBV6-6 to TRBJ2-1; unclear D gene. V was pared by 8 bases and J by 0 bases, with 14 bases between. The CDR3 is 15 amino acids. The V gene's germline CDR1 is MNHNY and CDR2 SVGAGI (reference sequence). The CDR3 bases are TGTGCCAGCGTATCCCTCCAGAGCTCCTACAATGAGCAGTTCTTC. Translated: CASVSLQSSYNEQFF.

V is TRBV2 and J is TRBJ1-2; D is perhaps TRBD1 (6 bases). V was cut by 6 bases and J by 0 bases, with 14 bases left in between. This CDR3 is built from 15 residues. Germline V gene lookup returns CDR1 SNHLY and CDR2 FYNNEI. The CDR3 sequence is CASRRLRDTNYGYTF. CDR3 DNA sequence: TGTGCCAGCAGAAGATTACGGGACACTAACTATGGCTACACCTTC.

The genes are TRBV7-6 and TRBJ2-4, with 12 bases lining up with TRBD2. The J segment lost 0 bases and the V segment lost 4 bases, leaving 10 bases of the junction unmatched. This CDR3 spans 19 amino acids. Germline V gene sequence: CDR1 SGHVS, CDR2 FNYEAQ. The CDR3 sequence: CASSSAGTSGHIAKNIQYF. CDR3 nucleotides: TGTGCCAGCAGCTCCGCCGGGACTAGCGGGCACATAGCCAAAAACATTCAGTACTTC.

The chain joins TRBV19 to TRBJ2-7; D may be TRBD1 (6 bases). CDR3 length: 14 residues. V was shortened by 6 bases and J by 2 bases, with 14 bases between the two germline ends. Germline lookup yields CDR1 LNHDA and CDR2 SQIVND (reference sequence). In DNA form, the CDR3 reads TGTGCCAGTAGCTCCCCGGACAGAACCTACGAGCAGTACTTC. It codes for CASSSPDRTYEQYF.

CDR3 region: CASSPAGQGADEQYF. The CDR3 DNA is TGTGCCAGCAGCCCCGCCGGACAGGGGGCGGACGAGCAGTACTTC. The chain couples TRBV4-2 to TRBJ2-5; 11 positions agree with TRBD1. The J call could be wrong; TRBJ2-7 is a better fit for the DNA end. Germline-derived CDR1 and CDR2 are LGHNA and YNFKEQ. The CDR3 sequence is 15 residues long.

This clone was seen a handful of times. The chain links TRBV10-2 to TRBJ1-2; D might be TRBD1 (5 bases). The V gene lost 11 bases and the J gene lost 6 bases, with 13 bases spanning the gap. Germline V gives CDR1 WSHSY, CDR2 SAAADI. This CDR3 has 11 residues. CDR3 sequence (DNA): TGCGCCGGAGGGACCGCGGATGGCTACACCTTC. Amino acid sequence: CAGGTADGYTF.

CDR3 sequence: CASSLGHGGTEAFF. CDR3 sequence (DNA): TGTGCCAGCAGCCTAGGGCACGGTGGAACTGAAGCTTTCTTT. The V and J genes are TRBV7-2 and TRBJ1-1, with D unclear. Per germline, CDR1 SGHTA and CDR2 FQGNSA. CDR3 length: 14 residues. The ends were cut back, 5 bases at V and 5 bases at J, with 15 bases in the middle.

The J gene is TRBJ1-6, the V gene TRBV29-1; possible D gene TRBD1, 5 bases. The V gene's germline CDR1 is SQVTM and CDR2 ANQGSEA. Trimming cost V 4 bases and J 5 bases, with 15 bases left between them. CDR3 length: 15 amino acids. In DNA, the CDR3 is TGCAGCGTTGCCTTCGCGACAGAGAATAATTCACCCCTCCACTTT. It yields the protein CSVAFATENNSPLHF.

V and J are TRBV28 and TRBJ2-1, with D uncertain. V was clipped by 5 bases and J by 8 bases, with 19 bases between them. CDR1 and CDR2 from the germline V gene are MDHEN and SYDVKM. The length of the CDR3 is 15 residues. CDR3 DNA: TGTGCCAGCAGTCGCCTACGGACCATTTTCCATGAGCAGTTCTTC. Protein: CASSRLRTIFHEQFF.

The chain links TRBV19 to TRBJ1-5; D gene ambiguous. The germline V and J ends were trimmed by 1 base and 5 bases, with 12 bases remaining between them. The CDR3 consists of 15 residues. Germline lookup yields CDR1 LNHDA and CDR2 SQIVND (reference sequence). The CDR3 spells CASSIAGGSDQPQHF. The CDR3 nucleotides read TGTGCCAGTAGTATAGCCGGAGGGAGCGATCAGCCCCAGCATTTT.

The chain carries TRBV29-1 and TRBJ1-1, with D tentatively TRBD1 (5 bases). Germline V gene sequence: CDR1 SQVTM, CDR2 ANQGSEA. Deletions cut 3 bases from V and 4 bases from J, with 9 bases between. The CDR3 extends over 12 amino acids. The CDR3 loop is CSVERGGTEAFF. The DNA of the CDR3 is TGCAGCGTTGAGCGGGGCGGCACTGAAGCTTTCTTT.

The chain employs TRBV19 and TRBJ2-7; D is unresolved. Germline CDR1 is LNHDA and CDR2 is SQIVND (reference sequence). The V gene lost 3 bases and the J gene lost 6 bases, with 12 bases spanning the gap. This CDR3 spans 13 amino acids. In nucleotides, the CDR3 is TGTGCCAGTAGTATCATGCCAAGGGCCGAGCAGTACTTC. Protein: CASSIMPRAEQYF.

The CDR3 protein is CASSQAGTRRGPDTQYF. The CDR3 DNA follows: TGTGCCAGCAGCCAGGCCGGGACTAGAAGAGGGCCAGATACGCAGTATTTT. The V gene is TRBV4-2, the J gene TRBJ2-3; 8 bases fit TRBD2. V shed 3 bases and J 4 bases; nucleotides not matched to a gene: 12. The CDR3 has 17 residues. The germline gives CDR1 LGHNA, CDR2 YNFKEQ.

The chain has TRBV28 and TRBJ1-2; TRBD1 matches 7 bases. The V and J ends lost 4 bases and 5 bases, in that order; junction bases with no gene match: 10. The CDR3 is 15 residues long. The germline CDR1 and CDR2 sequences are MDHEN and SYDVKM. The CDR3 protein is CASSSQDRDRYGYTF. The CDR3, as DNA: TGTGCCAGCAGTTCCCAAGACAGGGATAGGTATGGCTACACCTTC.

This rearrangement joins TRBV7-3 to TRBJ2-3; unclear D gene. This CDR3 region has 15 residues. With 5 bases removed from V and 1 base from J, the gap between germline ends came to 13 bases. Germline assignment: CDR1 SGHTA and CDR2 FQGTGA. Here the CDR3 reads CASSKSIRGTDTQYF. In DNA, the CDR3 is TGTGCCAGCAGCAAAAGTATACGGGGCACAGATACGCAGTATTTT.

The chain employs TRBV6-5 and TRBJ2-6; 8 nucleotides agree with TRBD2. Trimming took 8 bases from V and 4 from J; bases not matched to a gene: 4. The CDR3 spans 14 residues. CDR1 and CDR2 (germline): MNHEY, SVGAGI. CDR3 DNA sequence: TGTGCCAGCCGGGAGGGAGGGGGGGCCAACGTCCTGACTTTC. Translation gives CASREGGGANVLTF.

V gene TRBV5-6 combines with J gene TRBJ2-6, with D perhaps TRBD1 (6 bases). This CDR3 contains 15 residues. From germline, CDR1 is SGHDT and CDR2 YYEEEE. V lost 3 bases and J lost 0, with 7 bases in between. CDR3 residues: CASSWTASGANVLTF. DNA of the CDR3: TGTGCCAGCAGCTGGACAGCCTCTGGGGCCAACGTCCTGACTTTC.

V is TRBV7-9 and J is TRBJ2-5; no clear D gene. The CDR3 loop spans 15 amino acids. Trimming took 1 base from V and 2 from J, leaving 11 bases between them. In germline, CDR1 is SEHNR, CDR2 FQNEAQ (reference sequence). CDR3 coding DNA: TGTGCCAGCAGCTTAGTCGGCAGTCTACAAGAGACCCAGTACTTC. It yields the protein CASSLVGSLQETQYF.

The gene calls are TRBV7-9 and TRBJ2-1; 9 bases align to TRBD2. Germline CDR1 is SEHNR and CDR2 is FQNEAQ (reference sequence). This CDR3 comprises 16 residues. V shed 3 bases, J shed 6 bases, and the junction held 9 bases outside the gene matches. CDR3 loop: CASSFISSGKVNEQFF. The CDR3 coding sequence is TGTGCCAGCAGCTTTATTTCTAGCGGGAAAGTCAATGAGCAGTTCTTC.